This T cell receptor beta chain was identified in a study of CD8 T cells in Susac syndrome. Random hexamers were used to reverse transcribe the RNA input (roughly 0.5 to 1 ug). immunoSEQ multiplex PCR amplified TCR beta CDR3 across 54 Vbeta, 13 Jbeta. TCRdb redid the calling of the immunoSEQ multiplex PCR reads with MiXCR, one entry per CDR3 protein. Among about 180,000 distinct CDR3 sequences, 95% were seen once, and the ten largest hold 0.093%. The multiple sclerosis controls comprised treatment-naive patients whose relapsing-remitting disease was stable or active. It was negative isolation that provided the CD8+ and CD4+ T cells, whereas TEMRA cells were enriched by FACS. Notes on this clonotype: Its antigen is still unknown.

The CDR3 is 14 amino acids. Trimming stripped 0 bases from V and 4 bases from J, with 11 bases between. CDR1 is SGDLS, CDR2 YYNGEE, per germline. Notes on the study in general: Only a relatively small number of individuals were included in the TCR sequencing and HLA analysis.

The source is a human donor with multiple sclerosis. Sequencing was carried out using CD4+ T cells from PBMCs. This chain connects TRBV9 to TRBJ2-7, with D perhaps matching TRBD1 or TRBD2 (6 bases each). The CDR3 DNA follows: TGTGCCAGCAGCGTAGACCAGGGGAGGTACGAGCAGTACTTC. The encoded protein is CASSVDQGRYEQYF.